A single sample gave rise to the 15 T cell receptor beta chains below, sequenced in a study of cytomegalovirus exposure and HLA in healthy donors. Primers for the PCR totalled 60 Vbeta and 13 Jbeta. The data were produced by immunoSEQ multiplex PCR, yet TCRdb's version contains in-frame clones alone and is incomplete. Of 200,000 to 250,000 clones listed, 82% are singletons. Specimen: PBMCs. Every receptor here comes from a woman in her thirties or forties in good health and CMV-seronegative.

The V and J genes are TRBV5-6 and TRBJ2-5; D call uncertain. The DNA end favors TRBJ2-7, so the J call may be wrong. CDR1 and CDR2 from the germline V gene are SGHDT and YYEEEE. This CDR3 is built from 14 residues. CDR3 loop: CASSSDMVGNEQYF. In DNA form, the CDR3 reads TGTGCCAGCAGCTCTGACATGGTTGGAAACGAGCAGTACTTC.

This clone showed up just once. The J gene is TRBJ1-3, the V gene TRBV6-5; tentative D call: TRBD1 (5 bases). This CDR3 comprises 13 residues. V shed 11 bases and J shed 1 base, with 12 bases lying between them. Germline CDR1 MNHEY, CDR2 SVGAGI. The CDR3 DNA follows: TGTGCCGCTATAGGGGCGTCTGGAAACACCATATATTTT. It encodes CAAIGASGNTIYF.

This clone was observed a single time. CDR3 loop: CASSEWGGTSSSYEQYF. The CDR3 DNA reads as TGTGCCAGCAGTGAATGGGGGGGGACTTCCAGCTCCTACGAGCAGTACTTC. The chain is built from TRBV2 and TRBJ2-7; 7 bases fit TRBD2. The germline CDR1 and CDR2 sequences are SNHLY and FYNNEI. After removal of 2 bases from V and 0 bases from J, the junction contained 10 bases not matched to a gene. The CDR3 loop spans 17 amino acids.

J is TRBJ2-2 and V is TRBV7-3, with TRBD2 identical over 9 bases. The V segment lost 1 base and the J segment 2 bases; nucleotides outside the gene matches: 2. There are 16 residues in the CDR3. Looked up from germline, CDR1 is SGHTA and CDR2 is FQGTGA. The CDR3: CASSLSSGGNTGELFF. The CDR3 DNA sequence: TGTGCCAGCAGCTTAAGTAGCGGGGGTAACACCGGGGAGCTGTTTTTT.

This clone is a singleton in its sample. The chain recombines TRBV27 with TRBJ1-5; D not resolved. Trimming left V 2 bases short and J 5 bases short, with 7 bases between. The CDR3 covers 13 residues. From germline, CDR1 is MNHEY and CDR2 SMNVEV (reference sequence). The CDR3 region is CASSLREDQPQHF. CDR3 sequence (DNA): TGTGCCAGCAGTTTAAGAGAAGATCAGCCCCAGCATTTT.

The V gene is TRBV28, the J gene TRBJ1-6, with TRBD1 matching over 7 bases. This CDR3 contains 15 residues. The V and J ends lost 6 bases and 10 bases, in that order; junction bases with no gene match: 12. Germline lookup yields CDR1 MDHEN and CDR2 SYDVKM. CDR3 DNA sequence: TGTGCCAGCAGAGACGACACAGGGGATTGGTCACCCCTCCACTTT. Encoded protein: CASRDDTGDWSPLHF.

The chain combines TRBV28 with TRBJ1-1; D is possibly TRBD1 (6 bases). This CDR3 is 13 amino acids long. The germline V and J ends were trimmed by 7 bases and 5 bases, with 14 bases remaining between them. Germline V gene lookup returns CDR1 MDHEN and CDR2 SYDVKM. Here the CDR3 DNA reads TGTGCCAGCAAGGAAGGGGGAGGGACTGAAGCTTTCTTT. Protein sequence: CASKEGGGTEAFF.

The V and J genes are TRBV29-1 and TRBJ1-2; no clear D. The CDR3 contains 12 residues. Looked up from germline, CDR1 is SQVTM and CDR2 is ANQGSEA. Trimming cost V 4 bases and J 0 bases, with 6 bases left between them. The CDR3 loop is CSVVSANYGYTF. As DNA, the CDR3 is TGCAGCGTTGTTTCGGCTAACTATGGCTACACCTTC.

This chain joins TRBV6-1 and TRBJ2-7; D possibly corresponds to TRBD1 (6 bases). This CDR3 spans 15 amino acids. V was trimmed by 1 base and J by 2 bases, leaving 12 bases between them. Germline CDR1 and CDR2: MNHNS and SASEGT. The CDR3 nucleotides read TGTGCCAGCAGTGAAGGGGGGCAAGGCCCCTACGAGCAGTACTTC. Its translation is CASSEGGQGPYEQYF.

As regards this clone: This may come from a read error, since a much larger clone is one base off. The chain employs TRBV11-1 and TRBJ1-1; D call uncertain. The CDR3 loop spans 13 amino acids. Trimming cost V 5 bases and J 1 base, with 8 bases left between them. Germline CDR1 SGHAT, CDR2 FQDESV (reference sequence). The CDR3 DNA reads as TGTGCCAGCAGCCAACAGACGAACACTGAAGCTTTCTTT. Amino acid sequence: CASSQQTNTEAFF.

In this sample, this clone turned up once. The gene calls are TRBV19 and TRBJ1-2; D is perhaps TRBD1 (5 bases). This CDR3 region has 13 residues. CDR1 LNHDA and CDR2 SQIVND come from the germline V gene (reference sequence). Trimming pared 5 bases from V and 5 bases from J, leaving 12 bases between. The CDR3 sequence: CASSPRPGYGYTF. CDR3 DNA sequence: TGTGCCAGTAGTCCCCGGCCAGGGTATGGCTACACCTTC.

The gene calls are TRBV18 and TRBJ2-2; TRBD1 is a possible D gene (5 bases). Germline V gives CDR1 KGHSH, CDR2 LQKENI. Trimming removed 0 bases at V and 6 bases at J, with 8 bases between. This CDR3 contains 14 residues. This CDR3 reads CASSPPGRAGELFF. The CDR3 DNA follows: TGTGCCAGCTCACCACCTGGCAGGGCCGGGGAGCTGTTTTTT.

The rearrangement links TRBV7-3 to TRBJ2-3; 9 nucleotides match TRBD1. Germline CDR1 SGHTA, CDR2 FQGTGA. The CDR3 length is 16 residues. V shed 4 bases, J shed 2 bases, and the junction held 7 bases outside the gene matches. The CDR3 reads CASSSGRQGDTDTQYF. CDR3 coding DNA: TGTGCCAGCAGCTCCGGTCGACAGGGGGACACAGATACGCAGTATTTT.

The chain recombines TRBV28 with TRBJ2-1; tentative D call: TRBD1 (5 bases). Trimming cost V 8 bases and J 15 bases, with 26 bases left between them. Germline assignment: CDR1 MDHEN and CDR2 SYDVKM. The CDR3 extends over 14 amino acids. CDR3 amino acids: CASGPLGPDLNRFF. Written as DNA, the CDR3 is TGTGCCAGCGGACCTCTGGGGCCGGATTTAAATCGGTTCTTC.

J is TRBJ1-2 and V is TRBV7-9; D call uncertain. CDR3 length: 15 residues. CDR1 and CDR2 (germline): SEHNR, FQNEAQ (reference sequence). V was clipped by 0 bases and J by 8 bases, with 16 bases between them. The CDR3 DNA follows: TGTGCCAGCAGCTTAGCTGCTAGGGAGGGCGACGGCTACACCTTC. Amino acids: CASSLAAREGDGYTF.